This TCR beta chain was retrieved from a study of breast tumors, draining lymph nodes, adjacent tissues. TCRdb analysed the multiplex PCR reads with MiXCR anew, one entry per CDR3 protein. The sample includes approximately 100,000 distinct CDR3 sequences, 21% of them seen just once. With regard to this clonotype: Its antigen is currently unknown.

Study results and limitations: Data fit most tumor T cells coming from lymph node, expanding in tumor. Tumor T cell lymph node origin was a supported hypothesis, not proven.

The V and J ends lost 8 bases and 0 bases, in that order; junction bases with no gene match: 10. This CDR3 spans 14 amino acids. Germline assignment: CDR1 SQVTM and CDR2 ANQGSEA. The lymph nodes were axillary draining lymph nodes from breast cancer patients. The chain has TRBV29-1 and TRBJ2-7; 7 nucleotides line up with TRBD1. This clonotype originated in a female donor with breast cancer. Some clones in this sample may be carry-over from other donors' samples. The sequenced sample was axillary lymph node tissue. The CDR3 nucleotides are TGCAGCAGTGAGCAGGGACAGTTCTCCTACGAGCAGTACTTC. Its translation is CSSEQGQFSYEQYF.